This T cell receptor beta chain was profiled in a study of T cell responses to AZD1222 COVID-19 vaccine (dated by TCRdb to the early 2020s). In the study overall: AZD1222 recipients given second doses at about 4 weeks or at about 12 weeks were pooled, since spike-specific TCR depth and breadth were not found to differ between the two schedules. TCR sequencing covered 233 trial participants: 207 given two doses of AZD1222 and 26 given two doses of MenACWY control vaccine. Trial participants were enrolled into age subgroups of 18-55, 56-69 and 70-plus years, which contained roughly 140, 27 and 60 TCR-sequenced participants, respectively.

The investigation overall reported the following: Epitopes outside the regions mutated in the B.1.351 and B.1.1.7 variants were reportedly recognized by nearly half of the unique spike-specific TCRs. Participants were mostly white British, with more females than males. The authors suggested clonal diversity may have been underestimated. A significant rise in spike-specific TCR breadth and depth was observed after two AZD1222 doses relative to day 0 and relative to MenACWY recipients. Because no samples from the day 14 peak response were available, repertoires could be characterized only after the peak T cell response. In the small 56-69-year group, the increase in depth fell short of significance, most likely because of low power. Conclusions about previously exposed vaccinees are limited because only a handful of AZD1222 recipients were SARS-CoV-2 seropositive at baseline. Vaccine-associated CD4 TCRs spanned the whole spike protein, with dominant responses in regions 160-218 and 743-854.

What this sample's time point label stands for: baseline before first vaccination. Vaccinee samples were obtained from the UK trials COV001 and COV002, which included a single-blind randomized controlled phase 2/3 trial of AZD1222 (ChAdOx1 nCoV-19) in healthy adults. For TCRbeta chain sequencing, PBMC samples from trial participants were taken at day 0 and at day 28 after the second dose. V is shortened by 4 bases, J by 8 bases, and the region joining them spans 11 bases. The CDR3 runs 13 residues from the cysteine to the phenylalanine. Of all the DNA, just the CDR3 is kept, 39 bases in frame from base 1. The CDR3 regions of human TCRbeta chains were analyzed by immunosequencing. As for the original processing: Repertoire TCRs were checked for matches against a reference library of SARS-CoV-2-specific TCRs that had been generated using the MIRA antigen-specificity platform. Breadth was defined as the fraction of unique TCRs that were SARS-CoV-2-associated. Depth was defined as the fraction of total T cells that were SARS-CoV-2-associated. Each spike-specific TCR was assigned to its reactive spike region and to a CD4 or CD8 class using the MIRA data. Log10-transformed breadth and depth values were compared by one-way ANOVA with Sidak's multiple comparisons tests. This immuneACCESS table, as held by TCRdb, lists in-frame sequences with V and J called but not all clones. Of the missing ones, under half trace to an unresolved V gene in checked studies; the others have no known cause. That table supplies the V and J calls and clone size; D and trimming were determined from the DNA. The sample table lists more than 95,000 clones, about 87% of them with a count of one. The ten largest clones represent about 8.7% of the sample.

With regard to this clone: No cognate antigen has been identified for it. No base-level quality is on record; no much larger clone is a single base apart.

The clonotype was recovered from an adult in good health. The chain couples TRBV12-3 or TRBV12-4 to TRBJ1-4; the D segment cannot be called with confidence. The source material was peripheral blood, sampled on day 0 of AZD1222 vaccination. Here the CDR3 is given as CASSSRIREKLFF. The DNA is TGTGCCAGCAGTTCCCGGATTAGGGAAAAACTGTTTTTT.